This entry features one TCR beta chain sequence. It lacks a known antigen. No base quality information exists; no much larger clone differs at one position. Via the germline V gene (reference sequence), CDR1 is SGHNT and CDR2 YYREEE. Counted from cysteine to phenylalanine, this CDR3 has 17 amino acids. Only CDR3 DNA remains: 51 bases, in frame from the first base. V is clipped by 1 base and J by 1 base, and the sequence between their germline boundaries is 14 bases long. The data originate from a study of T cells in localized non-small cell lung cancer (dated by TCRdb to 2020 to 2021). Some background on the complete study: The study analyzed T cell repertoires of a few hundred early-stage NSCLC patients, comparing tumors and uninvolved tumor-adjacent lungs. All 240 or so NSCLC patients in the cohort were treatment-naive and had localized lung tumors that were resected. A mean age of around 66 years was recorded for the NSCLC patients, of whom 129 were male and around 100 were female.

At diagnosis, tumor, uninvolved tumor-adjacent lung and peripheral blood were collected and then preserved as a mix of FFPE and fresh-frozen material. For TCR repertoire profiling, the blood samples were analyzed as peripheral blood mononuclear cells. What the work shows at the level of the full study, not this receptor alone: Because multi-region tumor sequencing was not performed, intratumor heterogeneity could not be ruled out. Because the study design was exploratory, TCR variables were selected using unadjusted p-values without false-discovery rate correction. Higher blood T cell density associated with longer overall survival, while higher adjacent-lung clonality associated with shorter survival. Uninvolved tumor-adjacent lung showed the highest T cell clonality, higher than tumor, which suggests more focused antigenic responses in the adjacent lung. A median of roughly 60 of the top 100 tumor clones were detected in paired uninvolved adjacent lung, and some 28 of these tumor clones were also found among the top 100 clones of the paired uninvolved adjacent lung.

TCR beta CDR3 regions were sequenced from DNA using the immunoSEQ Assay. The authors' analysis ran thus. To compute T cell density, TCR beta template counts were normalized to usable DNA, which was estimated by amplifying housekeeping genes. The preseqR package was used to estimate richness by extrapolating to 400,000 templates for PBMC samples and to 120,000 templates for tissue samples. Clonality was taken to be one minus Pielou's evenness. Tissue-enriched TCRs were identified through differential abundance testing performed on productive amino-acid clonotypes, with a minimum total count of 5 and an alpha of 0.1. The Jaccard Index and the Morisita Overlap Index were used to quantify repertoire overlap between compartments. GLIPH grouped TCR beta CDR3s together with public tetramer-defined viral CDR3s, and a viral motif had to include at least three viral sequences and show V-gene enrichment. TCRdb took over this immuneACCESS table, retaining in-frame rearrangements with V and J assigned. Such tables are incomplete; in checked studies, under half of the missing clones stem from an unresolved V gene, and the remainder is unexplained. V and J calls and clone size come straight from that table; D and trimming were deduced from the DNA. The sample has about 45,000 clones on record, about 76% of them singletons. Roughly 17% of the sample is in the top ten clones.

The sample consisted of peripheral blood mononuclear cells, taken before any cancer treatment. This clonotype originated in a man aged 35-69 years with stage III lung adenocarcinoma. The chain is made from TRBV5-4 and TRBJ1-4; the D gene is possibly TRBD1, with 6 bases matching. The bases are TGTGCCAGCAGCTTGCGAGGGACACAAATAACTAATGAAAAACTGTTTTTT. It specifies CASSLRGTQITNEKLFF. Joined to the reference TRBV5-4 and TRBJ1-4 proteins, this CDR3 gives the full variable domain: ETGVTQSPTHLIKTRGQQVTLRCSSQSGHNTVSWYQQALGQGPQFIFQYYREEENGRGNFPPRFSGLQFPNYSSELNVNALELDDSALYLCASSLRGTQITNEKLFFGSGTQLSVL.